The 27 T cell receptor beta chains below all came from one sample that was sequenced in a study of TIL therapy for anti-PD-1-resistant metastatic lung cancer. This was the immunoSEQ v3 assay. Measured with immunoSEQ multiplex PCR; TCRdb has only the in-frame clones, and not every one. The sample yields tens of thousands of clones, 70% to 85% seen once. Time point of the sample: pre-treatment sample, taken before nivolumab and TIL therapy. The input for sequencing was blood, taken at baseline. The receptors here all came from a woman between 30 and 80 years old with non-small cell lung cancer.

This chain joins TRBV30 and TRBJ2-5, with TRBD2 identical over 12 bases. Trimming at V came to 8 bases and at J to 5 bases, leaving 6 bases not matched to a gene. Germline V CDR1 and CDR2: GTSNPN, SVGIG (reference sequence). This CDR3 region has 13 residues. The CDR3 DNA follows: TGTGCCGGACTAGCGGGACCAGGGGAGACCCAGTACTTC. The encoded protein is CAGLAGPGETQYF.

This clone was picked up one time. V and J are TRBV5-6 and TRBJ2-4, with 8 bases identical to TRBD1. Germline V gene data show CDR1 as SGHDT and CDR2 as YYEEEE. The CDR3 extends over 15 amino acids. The junction had 3 bases not matched to a gene; V was cut back by 4 bases and J by 0 bases. The CDR3 sequence: CASSPGTGAKNIQYF. The CDR3 DNA reads TGTGCCAGCAGCCCCGGGACAGGAGCCAAAAACATTCAGTACTTC.

The chain joins TRBV5-1 to TRBJ1-2; a possible D gene is TRBD1 (5 bases). CDR1 and CDR2 from the germline V gene are SGHRS and YFSETQ. V shed 0 bases and J shed 8 bases, with 11 bases lying between them. This CDR3 is 13 amino acids long. The CDR3, as DNA: TGCGCCAGCAGCTTGGAGGGGCGCTGGGGCTACACCTTC. This codes for CASSLEGRWGYTF.

This clone was observed once. Here the CDR3 DNA reads TGTGCCAGCAGTTACTCACTAGCGGGGGACAATGAGCAGTTCTTC. Translating it yields CASSYSLAGDNEQFF. The chain recombines TRBV6-5 with TRBJ2-1; 11 bases align to TRBD2. The CDR3 length is 15 residues. With 0 bases clipped from V and 5 bases from J, the junction kept 0 bases outside the gene matches. CDR1 is MNHEY, CDR2 SVGAGI, per germline.

CDR3 sequence reads: CASSARGAGTWEQFF. The CDR3 region has the DNA TGTGCCAGCAGCGCGAGAGGGGCTGGCACATGGGAGCAGTTCTTC. This chain uses TRBV9 with TRBJ2-1; D possibly uses TRBD1 or TRBD2 (5 bases each). The CDR3 is 15 amino acids. Trimming took off 3 bases at V and 10 bases at J, with 20 bases between the two ends. Germline-derived CDR1 and CDR2 are SGDLS and YYNGEE.

This clone was detected only once. The J gene is TRBJ1-5, the V gene TRBV2; 10 bases match TRBD1. The germline V gene encodes CDR1 SNHLY and CDR2 FYNNEI. V lost 5 bases, J lost 0 bases, and 4 bases stayed unmatched. The length of the CDR3 is 16 residues. The CDR3 DNA sequence: TGTGCCAGCAGTAACCGGGACAGGGGTAGCAATCAGCCCCAGCATTTT. This sequence encodes CASSNRDRGSNQPQHF.

The V and J genes are TRBV28 and TRBJ1-5, with TRBD1 identical over 9 bases. J lost 4 bases, V lost 3 bases, and 7 bases had no gene match. The CDR3 sequence is 16 residues long. Germline V gives CDR1 MDHEN, CDR2 SYDVKM. The DNA for the CDR3 is TGTGCCAGCAGTTTCAAATTACAGGGGGCGAATCAGCCCCAGCATTTT. This translates into CASSFKLQGANQPQHF.

The genes are TRBV5-1 and TRBJ2-2; 9 bases agree with TRBD1. V was clipped by 3 bases and J by 6 bases; unmatched bases: 6. Germline V CDR1 and CDR2: SGHRS, YFSETQ. The CDR3 spans 15 residues. The CDR3 DNA is TGCGCCAGCAGCTGGGGGGACAGGGCCTCCGGGGAGCTGTTTTTT. This encodes CASSWGDRASGELFF.

The chain is built from TRBV7-2 and TRBJ2-5; 9 nucleotides agree with TRBD2. The J segment lost 0 bases and the V segment lost 3 bases, leaving 2 bases of the junction unmatched. The CDR3 consists of 15 residues. The germline gives CDR1 SGHTA, CDR2 FQGNSA. CDR3 protein: CASSFSGGYQETQYF. As DNA, the CDR3 is TGTGCCAGCAGCTTCAGCGGGGGGTACCAAGAGACCCAGTACTTC. Based on the CDR3 plus reference TRBV7-2 and TRBJ2-5, the full variable domain is GAGVSQSPSNKVTEKGKDVELRCDPISGHTALYWYRQSLGQGLEFLIYFQGNSAPDKSGLPSDRFSAERTGGSVSTLTIQRTQQEDSAVYLCASSFSGGYQETQYFGPGTRLLVL.

V gene TRBV10-3 combines with J gene TRBJ1-2, with D perhaps TRBD1 (6 bases). V was clipped by 9 bases and J by 4 bases, with 18 bases between them. This CDR3 has 14 residues. The germline V gene encodes CDR1 ENHRY and CDR2 SYGVKD. The CDR3, as DNA: TGTGCCATAAGACAGGCCGTATTGTCCTATGGCTACACCTTC. It translates to CAIRQAVLSYGYTF.

This rearrangement joins TRBV5-1 to TRBJ1-2, with no clear D. V was cut by 4 bases and J by 4 bases, with 14 bases left in between. The CDR3 contains 14 residues. CDR1 is SGHRS and CDR2 is YFSETQ in the germline V gene. As DNA, the CDR3 is TGCGCCAGCAGCCCACGGAGGGATAGCTATGGCTACACCTTC. Translated: CASSPRRDSYGYTF.

This chain joins TRBV7-3 and TRBJ2-2; D uncertain. The CDR3 spans 14 residues. Trimming shortened V by 4 bases and J by 3 bases, and 9 bases separated the two germline ends. The germline gives CDR1 SGHTA, CDR2 FQGTGA. In DNA form, the CDR3 reads TGTGCCAGCAGCTCTCTCCGGGACACCGGGGAGCTGTTTTTT. Its translation is CASSSLRDTGELFF.

The genes are TRBV19 and TRBJ2-7; D call uncertain. Germline assignment: CDR1 LNHDA and CDR2 SQIVND (reference sequence). The CDR3 is 14 residues long. Trimming pared 2 bases from V and 0 bases from J, leaving 8 bases between. The CDR3 DNA reads TGTGCCAGTAGTATAAGGCTAGACTCCTACGAGCAGTACTTC. Translation gives CASSIRLDSYEQYF.

CDR3 amino acids: CASSLGGMDEQYF. Here the CDR3 DNA reads TGTGCCAGCAGCTTAGGGGGGATGGACGAGCAGTACTTC. The chain combines TRBV7-7 with TRBJ2-7; D assignment may be TRBD1 or TRBD2 (5 bases each). The CDR3 extends over 13 amino acids. V lost 1 base and J lost 5, with 9 bases in between. CDR1 SSHAT and CDR2 FNYEAQ come from the germline V gene (reference sequence).

The V call is TRBV7-9, the J call TRBJ1-5; D not certain. CDR3 size: 14 residues. Trimming left V 5 bases short and J 1 base short, with 9 bases between. In germline, CDR1 is SEHNR, CDR2 FQNEAQ (reference sequence). The CDR3 here is CASSPPESNQPQHF. The CDR3 DNA follows: TGTGCCAGCAGCCCACCGGAGAGCAATCAGCCCCAGCATTTT.

V gene TRBV6-5 combines with J gene TRBJ1-1, with 9 nucleotides matching TRBD1. CDR3 size: 15 residues. Germline assignment: CDR1 MNHEY and CDR2 SVGAGI. The ends lost 6 bases at V and 0 bases at J; junction bases unmatched: 5. The CDR3 DNA reads as TGTGCCAGCAGCCCGGGGACAGGGATGAACACTGAAGCTTTCTTT. Translated: CASSPGTGMNTEAFF.

This chain uses TRBV5-4 with TRBJ2-1; D is unresolved. There are 14 residues in the CDR3. Germline V gene data show CDR1 as SGHNT and CDR2 as YYREEE (reference sequence). V lost 1 base and J 7 bases, leaving 12 bases between the germline ends. The chain's CDR3 is CASSLMGSKNEQFF. CDR3 DNA sequence: TGTGCCAGCAGCTTGATGGGCAGCAAAAATGAGCAGTTCTTC.

The gene calls are TRBV25-1 and TRBJ2-1, with a weak D call TRBD1 (7 bases). V lost 11 bases and J lost 4, with 12 bases in between. CDR3 size: 12 residues. The germline V gene encodes CDR1 MGHDK and CDR2 SYGVNS. CDR3 protein: CAGGDRYNEQFF. The CDR3, as DNA: TGTGCCGGCGGGGACAGATACAATGAGCAGTTCTTC.

The chain links TRBV6-5 to TRBJ1-6; TRBD1 might be the D (6 bases). V lost 6 bases to trimming and J lost 9 bases, with 15 bases between them. CDR1 is MNHEY, CDR2 SVGAGI, per germline. The CDR3 loop spans 14 amino acids. The CDR3 here is CASSPLRGGSPLHF. DNA for the CDR3: TGTGCCAGCAGCCCCCTCAGGGGAGGTTCACCCCTCCACTTT.

A few counts support this clone. This sequence joins TRBV6-5 and TRBJ1-2; D unclear. V shed 0 bases and J shed 7 bases, with 12 bases lying between them. CDR3 length: 14 residues. Germline values: CDR1 MNHEY, CDR2 SVGAGI. The CDR3 loop is CASSYSNAAGGYTF. Here the CDR3 DNA reads TGTGCCAGCAGTTACTCGAATGCAGCGGGTGGCTACACCTTC.

The chain uses TRBV7-9 and TRBJ2-5; possibly TRBD1 for D (6 bases). V gave up 1 base and J gave up 1 base, with 13 bases separating them. Germline V lookup: CDR1 SEHNR, CDR2 FQNEAQ (reference sequence). This CDR3 region has 16 residues. The CDR3 reads CASSLVWTDFQETQYF. The CDR3 DNA reads TGTGCCAGCAGCTTAGTATGGACAGATTTCCAAGAGACCCAGTACTTC.

The CDR3 here is CASSSDRVVEYF. In DNA, the CDR3 is TGTGCCAGCAGTTCGGACAGGGTGGTTGAGTACTTC. The V and J genes are TRBV2 and TRBJ2-7; 8 nucleotides line up with TRBD1. The CDR3 covers 12 residues. V was clipped by 5 bases and J by 11 bases; unmatched bases: 8. CDR1 and CDR2 from the germline V gene are SNHLY and FYNNEI.

V is TRBV5-1 and J is TRBJ2-5, with 7 bases matching TRBD2. Germline V lookup: CDR1 SGHRS, CDR2 YFSETQ. Trimming at V came to 0 bases and at J to 2 bases, leaving 4 bases not matched to a gene. The CDR3 is 15 residues long. This chain's CDR3 is CASSLGASGQETQYF. The CDR3 region has the DNA TGCGCCAGCAGCTTGGGGGCTAGCGGACAAGAGACCCAGTACTTC.

This rearrangement joins TRBV6-1 to TRBJ2-7; 7 bases are shared with TRBD1. This CDR3 is built from 16 residues. The trim removed 0 bases at V and 4 bases at J, leaving 9 bases unmatched. Looked up from germline, CDR1 is MNHNS and CDR2 is SASEGT. The CDR3 DNA follows: TGTGCCAGCAGTGAAGCGTTAGGGACAGACAAGTACGAGCAGTACTTC. Translation gives CASSEALGTDKYEQYF.

This chain joins TRBV6-5 and TRBJ1-2; 7 nucleotides match TRBD1. The CDR3 consists of 15 residues. The ends lost 6 bases at V and 1 base at J; junction bases unmatched: 8. Germline CDR1 is MNHEY and CDR2 is SVGAGI. The CDR3 bases are TGTGCCAGCAGCCTGGGGACAGAGGATAACTATGGCTACACCTTC. This codes for CASSLGTEDNYGYTF.

This clone has just a few counts. V usage is TRBV19 and J usage is TRBJ1-5; D unclear. The CDR3 is 12 residues long. From germline, CDR1 is LNHDA and CDR2 SQIVND (reference sequence). The V and J ends lost 4 bases and 7 bases respectively, with 8 bases between them. The CDR3 sequence: CASSTPVQPQHF. The CDR3 DNA sequence: TGTGCCAGTAGTACCCCTGTCCAGCCCCAGCATTTT.

This clone has just one count. The V and J genes are TRBV9 and TRBJ2-2; no clear D gene. This CDR3 has 14 residues. Germline values: CDR1 SGDLS, CDR2 YYNGEE. V lost 3 bases to trimming and J lost 1 base, with 7 bases between them. The CDR3 loop reads CASSGPGNTGELFF. The CDR3 nucleotides read TGTGCCAGCAGCGGTCCGGGGAACACCGGGGAGCTGTTTTTT.